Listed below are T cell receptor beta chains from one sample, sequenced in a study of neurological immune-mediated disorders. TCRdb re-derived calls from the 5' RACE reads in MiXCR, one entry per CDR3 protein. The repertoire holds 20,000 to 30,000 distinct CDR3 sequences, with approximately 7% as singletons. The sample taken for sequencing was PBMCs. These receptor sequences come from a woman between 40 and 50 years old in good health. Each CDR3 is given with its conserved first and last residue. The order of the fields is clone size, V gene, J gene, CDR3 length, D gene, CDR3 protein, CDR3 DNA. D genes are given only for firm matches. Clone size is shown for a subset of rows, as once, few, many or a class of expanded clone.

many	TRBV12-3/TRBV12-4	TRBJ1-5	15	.	CASRAGVLSNQPQHF	TGTGCCAGCAGAGCAGGGGTCCTTAGCAATCAGCCCCAGCATTTT
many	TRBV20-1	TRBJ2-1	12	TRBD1	CSASDRGEEQFF	TGCAGTGCTAGCGACAGGGGCGAGGAGCAGTTCTTC
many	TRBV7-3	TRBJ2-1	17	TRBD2	CASSLGWGAGGSDEQFF	TGTGCCAGCAGCTTGGGGTGGGGAGCGGGAGGGAGCGATGAGCAGTTCTTC
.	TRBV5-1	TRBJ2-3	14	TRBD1	CASSGDRGSDTQYF	TGCGCCAGCAGCGGCGACAGGGGATCAGATACGCAGTATTTT
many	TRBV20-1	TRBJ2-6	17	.	CSARTPGFSTGANVLTF	TGCAGTGCTAGAACCCCCGGGTTTTCGACTGGGGCCAACGTCCTGACTTTC
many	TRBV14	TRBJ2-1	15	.	CASSQEEGVYNEQFF	TGTGCCAGCAGCCAAGAGGAGGGTGTGTACAATGAGCAGTTCTTC
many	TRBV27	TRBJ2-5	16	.	CASSPGFLLGEETQYF	TGTGCCAGCAGCCCCGGGTTCCTGCTAGGGGAGGAGACCCAGTACTTC
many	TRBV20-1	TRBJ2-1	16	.	CSASLGGLAQNNEQFF	TGCAGTGCTAGCCTAGGAGGGCTAGCGCAAAACAATGAGCAGTTCTTC
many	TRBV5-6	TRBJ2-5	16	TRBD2	CASITGEASGSETQYF	TGTGCCAGCATCACCGGGGAGGCTAGCGGGAGTGAGACCCAGTACTTC
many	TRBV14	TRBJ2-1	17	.	CASSPPPGLKLYNEQFF	TGTGCCAGCAGCCCGCCTCCGGGACTCAAATTATACAATGAGCAGTTCTTC
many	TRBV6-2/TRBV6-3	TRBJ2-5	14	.	CASSYGTPEGAQYF	TGTGCCAGCAGTTACGGCACCCCGGAAGGGGCCCAGTACTTC
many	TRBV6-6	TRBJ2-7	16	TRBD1	CASSSPGQGSTYEQYF	TGTGCCAGCAGTTCTCCGGGACAGGGTTCCACCTACGAGCAGTACTTC
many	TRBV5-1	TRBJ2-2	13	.	CASSLAPVGELFF	TGCGCCAGCAGCTTGGCCCCCGTCGGGGAGCTGTTTTTT
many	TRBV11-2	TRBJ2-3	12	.	CASSPGTDTQYF	TGTGCCAGCAGCCCGGGGACAGATACGCAGTATTTT
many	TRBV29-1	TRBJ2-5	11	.	CSVVILETQYF	TGCAGCGTTGTAATTTTGGAGACCCAGTACTTC
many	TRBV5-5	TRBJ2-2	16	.	CASSLLGGFGTGELFF	TGTGCCAGCAGCCTGCTCGGCGGCTTCGGGACCGGGGAGCTGTTTTTT
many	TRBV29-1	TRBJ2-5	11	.	CSVRDVETQYF	TGCAGCGTCCGGGACGTTGAGACCCAGTACTTC
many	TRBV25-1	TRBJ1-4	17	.	CASSEFLAGRANEKLFF	TGTGCCAGCAGTGAATTCTTGGCAGGACGGGCTAATGAAAAACTGTTTTTT
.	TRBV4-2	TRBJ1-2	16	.	CASSQLEQGPNYGYTF	TGTGCCAGCAGCCAACTCGAACAGGGTCCTAACTATGGCTACACCTTC
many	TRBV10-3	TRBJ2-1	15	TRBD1	CAISVGTGDIGEQFF	TGTGCCATCAGCGTCGGGACAGGGGATATCGGGGAGCAGTTCTTC
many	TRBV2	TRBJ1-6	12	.	CASSLWDSPLHF	TGTGCCAGCAGTCTATGGGATTCACCCCTCCACTTT
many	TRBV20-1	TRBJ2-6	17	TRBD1	CSARLGQERSGANVLTF	TGCAGTGCTAGATTGGGACAGGAACGCTCTGGGGCCAACGTCCTGACTTTC
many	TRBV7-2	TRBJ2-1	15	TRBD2	CASSLGAGVYNEQFF	TGTGCCAGCAGCTTAGGCGCGGGAGTCTACAATGAGCAGTTCTTC
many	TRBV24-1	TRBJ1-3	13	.	CATSGAIGNTIYF	TGTGCCACCAGTGGGGCCATCGGAAACACCATATATTTT
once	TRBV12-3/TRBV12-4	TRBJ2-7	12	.	CASSPYEGFGYF	TGTGCCAGCAGTCCGTATGAGGGTTTTGGGTACTTC
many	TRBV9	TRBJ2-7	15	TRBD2	CASSAGRGPGVEQYF	TGTGCCAGCAGCGCCGGGAGGGGTCCGGGGGTCGAGCAGTACTTC
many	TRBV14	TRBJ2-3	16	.	CASSRTQSGSTDTQYF	TGTGCCAGCAGCCGAACACAGAGCGGAAGCACAGATACGCAGTATTTT
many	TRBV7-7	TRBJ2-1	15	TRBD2	CASSPTGGANNEQFF	TGTGCTAGCAGCCCCACGGGGGGGGCGAACAATGAGCAGTTCTTC
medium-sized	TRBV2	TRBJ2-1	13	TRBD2	CASNPPSGAEQFF	TGTGCCAGCAACCCCCCTAGCGGTGCAGAGCAGTTCTTC
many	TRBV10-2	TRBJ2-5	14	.	CASSARVIQETQYF	TGCGCCAGCAGTGCGCGCGTAATCCAAGAGACCCAGTACTTC
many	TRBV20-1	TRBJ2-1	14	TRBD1	CSAMGRGPYNEQFF	TGCAGTGCTATGGGCAGGGGGCCCTACAATGAGCAGTTCTTC
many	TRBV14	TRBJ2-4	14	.	CASSQSGAKNIQYF	TGTGCCAGCAGCCAGTCAGGGGCCAAAAACATTCAGTACTTC
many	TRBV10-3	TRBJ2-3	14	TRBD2	CASGTSGSTDTQYF	TGTGCCTCCGGTACTAGCGGAAGCACAGATACGCAGTATTTT
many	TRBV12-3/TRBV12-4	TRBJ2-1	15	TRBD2	CASSLAGGFYNEQFF	TGTGCCAGCAGTCTAGCGGGAGGGTTCTACAATGAGCAGTTCTTC
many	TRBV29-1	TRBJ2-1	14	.	CSSYGGISYNEQFF	TGCAGCTCCTACGGGGGCATCTCCTACAATGAGCAGTTCTTC
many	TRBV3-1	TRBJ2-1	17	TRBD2	CASSPGLAGVSYNEQFF	TGTGCCAGCAGCCCGGGACTAGCGGGAGTATCCTACAATGAGCAGTTCTTC
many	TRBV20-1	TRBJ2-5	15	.	CSARLPGASRETQYF	TGCAGTGCTAGACTCCCGGGGGCTAGTAGAGAGACCCAGTACTTC
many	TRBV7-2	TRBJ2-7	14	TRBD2	CASSTSGRAYEQYF	TGTGCCAGCAGCACCAGCGGGAGGGCATACGAGCAGTACTTC
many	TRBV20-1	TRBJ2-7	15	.	CSAELRTGINYEQYF	TGCAGTGCCGAACTCCGAACAGGGATTAACTACGAGCAGTACTTC
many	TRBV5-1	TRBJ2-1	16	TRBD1	CASSRISGGPYNEQFF	TGCGCCAGCAGCCGGATCTCAGGGGGTCCCTACAATGAGCAGTTCTTC
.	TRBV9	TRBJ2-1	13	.	CASSVEVSYEQFF	TGTGCCAGCAGCGTAGAAGTCTCGTATGAGCAGTTCTTC
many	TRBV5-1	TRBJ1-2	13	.	CASSLGDSYGYTF	TGCGCCAGCAGCTTGGGTGACAGCTATGGCTACACCTTC
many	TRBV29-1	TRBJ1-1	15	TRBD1	CSVGQGRLHETEAFF	TGCAGCGTTGGACAGGGGAGGCTCCACGAGACTGAAGCTTTCTTT
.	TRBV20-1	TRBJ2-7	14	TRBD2	CSAKSGRNTYEQYF	TGCAGTGCGAAGAGCGGGAGGAACACCTACGAGCAGTACTTC
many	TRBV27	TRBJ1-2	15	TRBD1	CASSLSDRGWGGYTF	TGTGCCAGCAGTTTATCCGACAGGGGTTGGGGAGGCTACACCTTC